The sequence of this T cell receptor (beta chain) was determined in a study of T cells in women clearing cervical HPV infection. Notes on the study in general: Richness plus V gene abundances separated cases from controls with AUC around 0.79.

The method was immunoSEQ multiplex PCR; TCRdb's version includes in-frame clones alone and lacks a portion of them. The sample totals 10,000 to 15,000 clones; its top ten clones hold around 9.3%. Germline V CDR1 and CDR2: MNHEY, SVGEGT. This CDR3 comprises 11 residues. V was cut by 6 bases and J by 9 bases, with 9 bases left in between. Turning to this clone: Its antigen is undetermined. With the read ending 3 residues before the CDR3 end, the germline J gene is used to fill in that end.

The chain has TRBV6-2 or TRBV6-3 and TRBJ2-1; no reliable D call. Sequencing was performed on blood buffy coat. This sequence originates from a woman aged 18 to 75 with a cervical HPV16 infection that either progressed to CIN3+ or cleared (not recorded which). This CDR3 reads CASRKYGEQFF. The CDR3 DNA, read in part, is TGTGCCAGCAGAAAGTACGGTGAG.